The subject of this entry is one T cell receptor beta chain. This entry comes from a study of blood T cell repertoires in COVID-19. Study-wide context: Spain, Italy and the United States supplied samples that represented acute and convalescent COVID-19.

Per the original methods: Amplifying reference gene primers gave estimates of nucleated cell counts. Libraries were prepared by immunoSEQ multiplex PCR; TCRdb keeps only in-frame clonotypes and omits some of them. That table is the source of V, J and clone size, and D and trimming were worked out from the DNA. The top ten hold 4% of the sample, which has approximately 260,000 clones, roughly 80% seen once. CDR3 length equals 15 residues. Trimming left V 7 bases short and J 7 bases short, with 17 bases between. Per germline, CDR1 LNHDA and CDR2 SQIVND (reference sequence). Sequenced material: peripheral blood. The chain carries TRBV19 and TRBJ1-6; no reliable D call. The TCR sequence derives from a woman in her forties with active or convalescent COVID-19. This chain's CDR3 is CASTIGPSGNSPLHF. CDR3 DNA: TGTGCCAGTACTATTGGACCCTCGGGGAATTCACCCCTCCACTTT.